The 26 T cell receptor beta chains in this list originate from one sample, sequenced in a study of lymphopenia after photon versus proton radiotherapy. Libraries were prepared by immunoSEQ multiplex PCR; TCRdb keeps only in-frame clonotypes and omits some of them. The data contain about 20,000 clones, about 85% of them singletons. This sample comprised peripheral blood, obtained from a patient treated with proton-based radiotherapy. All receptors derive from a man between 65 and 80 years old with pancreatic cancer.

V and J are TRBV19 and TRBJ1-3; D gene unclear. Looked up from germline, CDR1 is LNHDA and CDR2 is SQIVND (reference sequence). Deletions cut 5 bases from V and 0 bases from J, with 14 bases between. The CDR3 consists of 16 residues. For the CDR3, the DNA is TGTGCCAGTAGTCCACAAGCGGGCAGCTCTGGAAACACCATATATTTT. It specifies CASSPQAGSSGNTIYF. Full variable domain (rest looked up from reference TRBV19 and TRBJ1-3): DGGITQSPKYLFRKEGQNVTLSCEQNLNHDAMYWYRQDPGQGLRLIYYSQIVNDFQKGDIAEGYSVSREKKESFPLTVTSAQKNPTAFYLCASSPQAGSSGNTIYFGEGSWLTVV.

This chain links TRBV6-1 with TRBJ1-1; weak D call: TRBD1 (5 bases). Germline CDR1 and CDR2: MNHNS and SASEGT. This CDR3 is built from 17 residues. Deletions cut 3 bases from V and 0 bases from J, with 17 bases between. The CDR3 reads CASSDLGQGGMNTEAFF. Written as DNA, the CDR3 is TGTGCCAGCAGTGACTTGGGGCAGGGCGGAATGAACACTGAAGCTTTCTTT.

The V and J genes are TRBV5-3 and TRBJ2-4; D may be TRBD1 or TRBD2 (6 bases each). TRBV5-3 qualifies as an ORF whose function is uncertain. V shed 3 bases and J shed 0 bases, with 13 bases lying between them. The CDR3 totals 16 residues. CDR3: CARSSGANVAKNIQYF. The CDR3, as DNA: TGTGCCAGAAGCTCGGGGGCGAATGTAGCCAAAAACATTCAGTACTTC.

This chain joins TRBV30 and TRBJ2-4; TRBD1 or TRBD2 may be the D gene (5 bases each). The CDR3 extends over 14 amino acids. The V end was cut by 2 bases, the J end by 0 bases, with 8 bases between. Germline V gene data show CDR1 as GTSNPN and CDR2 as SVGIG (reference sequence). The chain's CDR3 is CAWSLGVAKNIQYF. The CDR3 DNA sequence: TGTGCCTGGAGTTTGGGGGTAGCCAAAAACATTCAGTACTTC.

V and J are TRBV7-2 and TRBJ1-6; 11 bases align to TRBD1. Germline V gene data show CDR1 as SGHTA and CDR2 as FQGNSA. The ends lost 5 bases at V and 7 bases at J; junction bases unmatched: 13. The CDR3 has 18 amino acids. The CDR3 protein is CASSPRADRGLNNSPLHF. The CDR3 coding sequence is TGTGCCAGCAGCCCCAGAGCGGACAGGGGGCTTAACAATTCACCCCTCCACTTT.

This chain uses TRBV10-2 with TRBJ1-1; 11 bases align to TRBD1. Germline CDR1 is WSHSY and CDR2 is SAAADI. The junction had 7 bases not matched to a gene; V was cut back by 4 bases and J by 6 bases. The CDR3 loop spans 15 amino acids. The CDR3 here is CASSVPGQGDPEAFF. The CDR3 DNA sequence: TGCGCCAGCAGTGTTCCGGGACAGGGGGACCCTGAAGCTTTCTTT.

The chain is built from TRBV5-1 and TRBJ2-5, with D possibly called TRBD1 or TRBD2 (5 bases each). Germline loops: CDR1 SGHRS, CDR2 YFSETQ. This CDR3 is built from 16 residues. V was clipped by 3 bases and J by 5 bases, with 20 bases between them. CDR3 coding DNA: TGCGCCAGCAGCTCCACGGCCGGGACCCGACGGGAGACCCAGTACTTC. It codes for CASSSTAGTRRETQYF.

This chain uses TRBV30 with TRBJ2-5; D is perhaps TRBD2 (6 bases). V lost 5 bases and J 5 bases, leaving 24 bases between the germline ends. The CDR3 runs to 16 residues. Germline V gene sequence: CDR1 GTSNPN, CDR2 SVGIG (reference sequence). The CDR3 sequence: CAWAPRGRNFAETQYF. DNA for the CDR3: TGTGCCTGGGCCCCCCGGGGGAGGAATTTTGCGGAGACCCAGTACTTC.

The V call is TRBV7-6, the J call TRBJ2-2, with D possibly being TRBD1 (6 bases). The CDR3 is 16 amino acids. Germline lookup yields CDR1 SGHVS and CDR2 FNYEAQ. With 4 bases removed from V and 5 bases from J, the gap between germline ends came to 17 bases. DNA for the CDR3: TGTGCCAGCAGCTCCCACAGGGAAGTCGGGACCGGGGAGCTGTTTTTT. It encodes CASSSHREVGTGELFF.

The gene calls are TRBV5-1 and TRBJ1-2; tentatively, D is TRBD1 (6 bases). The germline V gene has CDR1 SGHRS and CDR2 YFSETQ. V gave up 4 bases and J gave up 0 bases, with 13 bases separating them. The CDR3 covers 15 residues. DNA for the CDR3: TGCGCCAGCAGCCCGTCGGGGGGCTCTAACTATGGCTACACCTTC. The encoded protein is CASSPSGGSNYGYTF.

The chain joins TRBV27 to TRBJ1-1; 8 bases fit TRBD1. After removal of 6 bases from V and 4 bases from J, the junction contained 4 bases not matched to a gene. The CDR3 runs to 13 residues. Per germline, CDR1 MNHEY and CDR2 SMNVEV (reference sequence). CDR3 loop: CASRFRGLTEAFF. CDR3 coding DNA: TGTGCCAGCAGGTTCAGGGGGCTCACTGAAGCTTTCTTT.

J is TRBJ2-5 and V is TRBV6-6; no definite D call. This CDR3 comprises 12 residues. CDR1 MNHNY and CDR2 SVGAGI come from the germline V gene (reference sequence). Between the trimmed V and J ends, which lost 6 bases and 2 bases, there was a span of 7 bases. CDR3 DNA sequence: TGTGCCAGCAGCCAGAGGCAAGAGACCCAGTACTTC. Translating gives CASSQRQETQYF.

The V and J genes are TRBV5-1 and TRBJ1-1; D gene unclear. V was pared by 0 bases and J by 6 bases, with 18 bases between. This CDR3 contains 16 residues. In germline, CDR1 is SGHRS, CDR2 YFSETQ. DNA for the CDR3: TGCGCCAGCAGCTTGGAGGTTCCGTCTGGGGTGCCTGAAGCTTTCTTT. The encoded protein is CASSLEVPSGVPEAFF.

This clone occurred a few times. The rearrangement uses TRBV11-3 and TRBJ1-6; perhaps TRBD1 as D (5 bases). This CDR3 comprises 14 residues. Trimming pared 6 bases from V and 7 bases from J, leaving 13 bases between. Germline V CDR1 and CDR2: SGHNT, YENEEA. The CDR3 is CASRAGTTNSPLHF. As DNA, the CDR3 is TGTGCCAGCAGAGCCGGGACGACAAATTCACCCCTCCACTTT.

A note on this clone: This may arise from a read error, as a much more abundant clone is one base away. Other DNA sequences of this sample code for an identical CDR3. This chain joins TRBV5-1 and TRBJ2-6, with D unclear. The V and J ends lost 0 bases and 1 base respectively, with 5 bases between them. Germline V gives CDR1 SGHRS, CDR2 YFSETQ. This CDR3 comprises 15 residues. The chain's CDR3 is CASSLGSSGANVLTF. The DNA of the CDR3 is TGCGCCAGCAGCTTGGGGAGTTCTGGGGCCAACGTCCTGACTTTC.

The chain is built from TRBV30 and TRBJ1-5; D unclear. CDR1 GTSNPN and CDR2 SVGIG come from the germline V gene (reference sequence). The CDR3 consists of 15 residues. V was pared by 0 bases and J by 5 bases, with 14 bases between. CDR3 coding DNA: TGTGCCTGGAGTGTACAATCCGGGGTGGATCAGCCCCAGCATTTT. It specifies CAWSVQSGVDQPQHF.

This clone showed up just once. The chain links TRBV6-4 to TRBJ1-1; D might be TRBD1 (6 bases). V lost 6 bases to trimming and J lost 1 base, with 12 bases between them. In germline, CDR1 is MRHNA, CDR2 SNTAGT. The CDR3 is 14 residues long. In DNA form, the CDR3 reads TGTGCCAGCAGACTAACACAGGGGAACACTGAAGCTTTCTTT. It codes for CASRLTQGNTEAFF.

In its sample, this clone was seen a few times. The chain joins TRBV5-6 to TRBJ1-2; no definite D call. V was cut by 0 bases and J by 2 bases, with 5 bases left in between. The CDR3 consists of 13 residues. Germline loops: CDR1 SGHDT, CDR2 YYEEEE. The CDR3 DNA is TGTGCCAGCAGCTTGGGAGGGAACTATGGCTACACCTTC. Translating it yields CASSLGGNYGYTF. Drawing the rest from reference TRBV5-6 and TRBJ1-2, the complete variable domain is DAGVTQSPTHLIKTRGQQVTLRCSPKSGHDTVSWYQQALGQGPQFIFQYYEEEERQRGNFPDRFSGHQFPNYSSELNVNALLLGDSALYLCASSLGGNYGYTFGSGTRLTVV.

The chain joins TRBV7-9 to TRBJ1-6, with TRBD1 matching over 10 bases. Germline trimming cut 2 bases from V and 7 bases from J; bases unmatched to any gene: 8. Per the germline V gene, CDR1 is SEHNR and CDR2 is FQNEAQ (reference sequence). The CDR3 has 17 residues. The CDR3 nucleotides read TGTGCCAGCAGCTTAAGAGGTCCGGGACAGGGGAATTCACCCCTCCACTTT. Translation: CASSLRGPGQGNSPLHF.

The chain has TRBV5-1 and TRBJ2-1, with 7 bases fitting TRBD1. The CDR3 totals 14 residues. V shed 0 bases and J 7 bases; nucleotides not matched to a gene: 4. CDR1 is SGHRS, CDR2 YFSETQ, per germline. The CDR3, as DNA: TGCGCCAGCAGCTTGGGACAGGGCGAGAATGAGCAGTTCTTC. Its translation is CASSLGQGENEQFF.

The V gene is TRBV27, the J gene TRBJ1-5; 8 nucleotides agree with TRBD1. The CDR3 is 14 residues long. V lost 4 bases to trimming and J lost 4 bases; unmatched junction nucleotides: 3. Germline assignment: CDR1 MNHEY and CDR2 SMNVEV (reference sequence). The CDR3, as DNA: TGTGCCAGCAGTTGGACAGGGAATAATCAGCCCCAGCATTTT. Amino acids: CASSWTGNNQPQHF.

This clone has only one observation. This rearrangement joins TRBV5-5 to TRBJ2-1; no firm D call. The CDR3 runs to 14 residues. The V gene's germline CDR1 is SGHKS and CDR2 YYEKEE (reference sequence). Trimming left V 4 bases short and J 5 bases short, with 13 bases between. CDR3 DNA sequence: TGTGCCAGCAGCCCTACTCAAAGAAACAATGAGCAGTTCTTC. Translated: CASSPTQRNNEQFF. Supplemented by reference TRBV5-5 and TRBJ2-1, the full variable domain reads DAGVTQSPTHLIKTRGQQVTLRCSPISGHKSVSWYQQVLGQGPQFIFQYYEKEERGRGNFPDRFSARQFPNYSSELNVNALLLGDSALYLCASSPTQRNNEQFFGPGTRLTVL.

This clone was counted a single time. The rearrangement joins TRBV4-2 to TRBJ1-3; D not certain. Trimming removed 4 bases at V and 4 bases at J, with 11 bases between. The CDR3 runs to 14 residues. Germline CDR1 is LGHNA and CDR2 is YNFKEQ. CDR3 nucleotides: TGTGCCAGCAGCCGCCTCGGCGAGGGAAACACCATATATTTT. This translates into CASSRLGEGNTIYF.

This chain's CDR3 is CASSLVSGRNTGELFF. DNA of the CDR3: TGCGCCAGCAGCTTGGTTAGCGGGAGGAACACCGGGGAGCTGTTTTTT. The J gene is TRBJ2-2, the V gene TRBV5-1; 9 bases align to TRBD2. The CDR3 consists of 16 residues. Germline trimming cut 0 bases from V and 1 base from J; bases unmatched to any gene: 1. Germline CDR1 reads SGHRS; CDR2 reads YFSETQ.

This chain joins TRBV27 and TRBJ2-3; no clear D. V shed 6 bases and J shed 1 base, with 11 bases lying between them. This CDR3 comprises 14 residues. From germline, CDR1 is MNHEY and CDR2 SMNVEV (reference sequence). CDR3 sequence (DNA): TGTGCCAGCAGCCCCCCTCTTGGCACAGATACGCAGTATTTT. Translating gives CASSPPLGTDTQYF.

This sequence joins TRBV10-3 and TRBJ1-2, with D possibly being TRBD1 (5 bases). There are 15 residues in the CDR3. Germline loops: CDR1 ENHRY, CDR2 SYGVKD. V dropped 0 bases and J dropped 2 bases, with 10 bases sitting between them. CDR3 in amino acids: CAISESGGRNYGYTF. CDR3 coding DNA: TGTGCCATCAGTGAGTCTGGGGGACGCAACTATGGCTACACCTTC.